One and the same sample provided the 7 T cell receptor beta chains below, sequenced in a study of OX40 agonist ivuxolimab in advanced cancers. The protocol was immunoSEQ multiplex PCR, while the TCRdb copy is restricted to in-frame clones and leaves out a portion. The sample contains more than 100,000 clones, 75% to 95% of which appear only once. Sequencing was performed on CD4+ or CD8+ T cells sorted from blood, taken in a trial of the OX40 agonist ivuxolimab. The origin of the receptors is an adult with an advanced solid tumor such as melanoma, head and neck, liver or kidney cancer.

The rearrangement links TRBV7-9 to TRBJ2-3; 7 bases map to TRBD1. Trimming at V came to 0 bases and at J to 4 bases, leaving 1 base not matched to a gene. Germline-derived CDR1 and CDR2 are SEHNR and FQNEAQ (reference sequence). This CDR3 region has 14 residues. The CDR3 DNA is TGTGCCAGCAGCTTAGCAAGGGGGCCAGATACGCAGTATTTT. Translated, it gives CASSLARGPDTQYF.

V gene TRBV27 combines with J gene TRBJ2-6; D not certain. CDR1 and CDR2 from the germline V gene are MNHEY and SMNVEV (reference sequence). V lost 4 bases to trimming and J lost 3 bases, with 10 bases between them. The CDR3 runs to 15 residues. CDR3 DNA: TGTGCCAGCAGTTACGATGCGCGTGGGGCCAACGTCCTGACTTTC. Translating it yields CASSYDARGANVLTF.

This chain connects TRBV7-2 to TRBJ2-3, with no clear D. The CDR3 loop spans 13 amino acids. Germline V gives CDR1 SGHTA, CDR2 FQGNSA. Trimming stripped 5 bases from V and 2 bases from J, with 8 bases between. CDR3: CASSRRATDTQYF. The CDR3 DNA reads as TGTGCCAGCAGCCGTAGAGCCACAGATACGCAGTATTTT.

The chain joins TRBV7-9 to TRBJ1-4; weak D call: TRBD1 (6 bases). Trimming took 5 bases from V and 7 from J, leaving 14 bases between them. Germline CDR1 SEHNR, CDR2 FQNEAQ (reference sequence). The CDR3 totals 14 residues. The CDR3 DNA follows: TGTGCCAGCAGCCGAGGGGGATCAGGTGAAAAACTGTTTTTT. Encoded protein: CASSRGGSGEKLFF.

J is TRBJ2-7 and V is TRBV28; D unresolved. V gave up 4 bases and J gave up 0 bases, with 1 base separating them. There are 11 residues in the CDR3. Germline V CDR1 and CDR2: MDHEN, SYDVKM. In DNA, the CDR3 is TGTGCCAGCAGTTACTCCTACGAGCAGTACTTC. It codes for CASSYSYEQYF.

CDR3 bases: TGTGCCAGCAGTGGACAGGATAGCTCCTACGAGCAGTACTTC. It encodes CASSGQDSSYEQYF. The rearrangement uses TRBV6-5 and TRBJ2-7, with 7 positions matching TRBD1. Germline-derived CDR1 and CDR2 are MNHEY and SVGAGI. CDR3 length: 14 amino acids. Trimming took 5 bases from V and 0 from J; bases not matched to a gene: 4.

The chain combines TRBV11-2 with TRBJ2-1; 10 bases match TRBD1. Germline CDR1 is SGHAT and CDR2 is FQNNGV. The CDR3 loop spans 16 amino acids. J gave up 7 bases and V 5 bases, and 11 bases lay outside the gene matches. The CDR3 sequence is CASSPIWTGGSNEQFF. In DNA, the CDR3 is TGTGCCAGCAGCCCTATCTGGACAGGGGGTTCGAATGAGCAGTTCTTC.